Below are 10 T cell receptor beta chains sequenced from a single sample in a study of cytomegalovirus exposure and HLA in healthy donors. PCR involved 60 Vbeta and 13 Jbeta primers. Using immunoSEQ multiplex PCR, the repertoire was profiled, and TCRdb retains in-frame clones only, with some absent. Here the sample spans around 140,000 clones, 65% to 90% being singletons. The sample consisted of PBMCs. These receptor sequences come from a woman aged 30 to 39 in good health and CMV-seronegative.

CDR3 sequence (DNA): TGTGCCAGCAGCCGAACAGGGGTCGAGCAGTACTTC. This sequence encodes CASSRTGVEQYF. This chain links TRBV7-6 with TRBJ2-7, with 7 nucleotides matching TRBD1. The CDR3 covers 12 residues. J lost 6 bases, V lost 5 bases, and 4 bases had no gene match. The germline CDR1 and CDR2 sequences are SGHVS and FNYEAQ.

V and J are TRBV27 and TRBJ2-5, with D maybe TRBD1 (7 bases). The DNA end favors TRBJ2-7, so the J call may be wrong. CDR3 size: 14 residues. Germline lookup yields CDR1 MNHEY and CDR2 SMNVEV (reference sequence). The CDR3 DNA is TGTGCCAGCAGCCAGGGGGGTCACTCCTACGAGCAGTACTTC. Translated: CASSQGGHSYEQYF.

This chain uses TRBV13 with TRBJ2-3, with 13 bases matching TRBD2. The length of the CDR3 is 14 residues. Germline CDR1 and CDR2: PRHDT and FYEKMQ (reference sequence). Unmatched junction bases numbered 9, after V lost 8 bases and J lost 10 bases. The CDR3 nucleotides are TGTGCCAGCCGGACTAGCGGGAGAGGGAATGCGCAGTATTTT. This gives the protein CASRTSGRGNAQYF. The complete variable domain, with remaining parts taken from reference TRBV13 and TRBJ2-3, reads AAGVIQSPRHLIKEKRETATLKCYPIPRHDTVYWYQQGPGQDPQFLISFYEKMQSDKGSIPDRFSAQQFSDYHSELNMSSLELGDSALYFCASRTSGRGNAQYFGPGTRLTVL.

The CDR3 reads CASSLAGGRFNEQFF. CDR3 DNA: TGTGCCAGCAGCTTAGCGGGGGGCAGGTTCAATGAGCAGTTCTTC. The rearrangement joins TRBV11-2 to TRBJ2-1, with TRBD2 as a possible D gene (7 bases). Trimming removed 1 base at V and 6 bases at J, with 13 bases between. Germline V gene data show CDR1 as SGHAT and CDR2 as FQNNGV. CDR3 size: 15 residues.

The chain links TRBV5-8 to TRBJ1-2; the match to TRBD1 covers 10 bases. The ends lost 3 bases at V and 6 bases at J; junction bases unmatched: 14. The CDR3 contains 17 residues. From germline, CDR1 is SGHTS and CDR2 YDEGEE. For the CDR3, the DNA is TGTGCCAGCAGCTCACTGACCGGGACAGGGGATTGGAATGGCTACACCTTC. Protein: CASSSLTGTGDWNGYTF.

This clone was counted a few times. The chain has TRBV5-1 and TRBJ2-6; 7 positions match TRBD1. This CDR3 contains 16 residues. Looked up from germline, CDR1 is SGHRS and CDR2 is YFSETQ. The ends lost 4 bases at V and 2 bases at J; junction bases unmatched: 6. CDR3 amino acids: CASSLRQGAGANVLTF. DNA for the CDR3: TGCGCCAGCAGCCTACGACAGGGTGCTGGGGCCAACGTCCTGACTTTC.

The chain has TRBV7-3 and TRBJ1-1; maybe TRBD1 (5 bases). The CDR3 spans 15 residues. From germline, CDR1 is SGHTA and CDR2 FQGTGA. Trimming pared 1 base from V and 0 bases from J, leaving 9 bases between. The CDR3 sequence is CASSLNGQLNTEAFF. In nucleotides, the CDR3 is TGTGCCAGCAGCTTAAATGGACAATTGAACACTGAAGCTTTCTTT.

CDR3 bases: TGCGCCAGCAGCGCTAGCGGGCTCCTCCAAGAGACCCAGTACTTC. It is translated as CASSASGLLQETQYF. V usage is TRBV5-1 and J usage is TRBJ2-5, with 8 bases lining up with TRBD2. The CDR3 contains 15 residues. After removal of 4 bases from V and 1 base from J, the junction contained 6 bases not matched to a gene. The V gene's germline CDR1 is SGHRS and CDR2 YFSETQ. Supplemented by reference TRBV5-1 and TRBJ2-5, the full variable domain reads KAGVTQTPRYLIKTRGQQVTLSCSPISGHRSVSWYQQTPGQGLQFLFEYFSETQRNKGNFPGRFSGRQFSNSRSEMNVSTLELGDSALYLCASSASGLLQETQYFGPGTRLLVL.

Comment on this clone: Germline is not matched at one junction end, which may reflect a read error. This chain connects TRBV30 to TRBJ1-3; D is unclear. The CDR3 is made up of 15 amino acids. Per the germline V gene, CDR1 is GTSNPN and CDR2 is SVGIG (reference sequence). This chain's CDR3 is CAWRDGVISGNTTYF. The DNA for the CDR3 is TGTGCCTGGAGAGACGGGGTTATCTCTGGAAACACCACATATTTT.

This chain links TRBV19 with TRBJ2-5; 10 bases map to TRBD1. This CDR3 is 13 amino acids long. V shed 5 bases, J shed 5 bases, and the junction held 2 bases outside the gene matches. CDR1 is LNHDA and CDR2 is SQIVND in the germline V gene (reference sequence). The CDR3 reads CASSLDRGETQYF. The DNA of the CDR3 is TGTGCCAGTAGTCTGGACAGGGGGGAGACCCAGTACTTC. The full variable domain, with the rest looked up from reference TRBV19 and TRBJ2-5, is DGGITQSPKYLFRKEGQNVTLSCEQNLNHDAMYWYRQDPGQGLRLIYYSQIVNDFQKGDIAEGYSVSREKKESFPLTVTSAQKNPTAFYLCASSLDRGETQYFGPGTRLLVL.